This TCR beta chain came from a study of immune evolution from preneoplasia to lung adenocarcinoma. Study-level results: Highest clonality occurred in KRAS-mutant, not EGFR-mutant or double wild-type, nodules. Normal lung had the highest top T cell clone frequencies.

V lost 0 bases and J lost 5, with 12 bases in between. Germline loops: CDR1 SGHDT, CDR2 YYEEEE. CDR3 size: 14 residues. To note about this clone: Its antigen is still unknown.

Here immunoSEQ multiplex PCR was the method, and the copy in TCRdb shows in-frame clones only, minus some. The sample records some 5,400 clones, approximately 82% being singletons. The rearrangement links TRBV5-6 to TRBJ2-7; D uncertain. The specimen was FFPE minimally invasive lung adenocarcinoma tissue. The TCR originated in a person aged 60-80 years with lung adenocarcinoma. The CDR3 reads CASSLGHPRHEQYF. The CDR3 bases are TGTGCCAGCAGCTTGGGACACCCACGCCACGAGCAGTACTTC.